The 30 T cell receptor beta chains below all came from one sample that was sequenced in a study of T-cell memory formation after mild COVID-19 (dated by TCRdb to 2020 to 2022). Libraries were constructed by 5' RACE. Sequenced on an Illumina NovaSeq 6000. TCRdb trimmed public reads at Q25 via fastp, called clones via MiXCR and kept in-frame beta chains. Entries that share a CDR3 protein sequence are merged under the most common genes and DNA. The sample records some 300,000 distinct CDR3 sequences, approximately 19% of which are singletons. The ten largest clones represent around 21% of the sample. Sequencing was performed on PBMCs or a T cell subset sorted from them (not recorded which). Receptors were obtained from a man aged 18 to 29 who had mild COVID-19 (a few samples of this study predate the infection). The sample titles of this study are shuffled in the database, so cell type and time point are left out; the donor was told from shared clones.

The chain employs TRBV7-9 and TRBJ1-1; D perhaps matches TRBD1 (5 bases). Trimming pared 3 bases from V and 7 bases from J, leaving 18 bases between. Germline V gene data show CDR1 as SEHNR and CDR2 as FQNEAQ (reference sequence). This CDR3 comprises 15 residues. Written as DNA, the CDR3 is TGTGCCAGCAGCTTCCAGGGTCGGGTTTCTGGTGAAGCTTTCTTT. Translated, it gives CASSFQGRVSGEAFF. The entire variable domain, with the rest obtained from reference TRBV7-9 and TRBJ1-1, is as follows: DTGVSQNPRHKITKRGQNVTFRCDPISEHNRLYWYRQTLGQGPEFLTYFQNEAQLEKSRLLSDRFSAERPKGSFSTLEIQRTEQGDSAMYLCASSFQGRVSGEAFFGQGTRLTVV.

The V gene is TRBV20-1, the J gene TRBJ2-7; D tentatively fits TRBD1 or TRBD2 (6 bases each). Trimming removed 2 bases from V and 6 bases from J, with 11 bases in between. CDR1 is DFQATT and CDR2 is SNEGSKA in the germline V gene (reference sequence). The CDR3 consists of 12 residues. CDR3 sequence reads: CSARSRGAEQYF. The CDR3 coding sequence is TGCAGTGCTAGATCGAGGGGGGCCGAGCAGTACTTC.

This clonotype was counted between two and nine times. V and J are TRBV19 and TRBJ1-5; D not certain. The CDR3 is 15 amino acids. The V end lost 3 bases, the J end lost 0 bases, and 9 bases lay between the germline ends. CDR1 LNHDA and CDR2 SQIVND come from the germline V gene (reference sequence). The CDR3 DNA sequence: TGTGCCAGTAGTATGTCTGTGGGTAGCAATCAGCCCCAGCATTTT. Translated: CASSMSVGSNQPQHF.

This chain uses TRBV6-6 with TRBJ1-2; D unresolved. Trimming shortened V by 5 bases and J by 8 bases, and 9 bases separated the two germline ends. The length of the CDR3 is 11 residues. Germline loops: CDR1 MNHNY, CDR2 SVGAGI (reference sequence). The CDR3 region has the DNA TGTGCCAGCAGTCCCCCCGGAGGCTACACCTTC. Residues: CASSPPGGYTF.

The chain carries TRBV9 and TRBJ1-6; D unclear. The V gene lost 0 bases and the J gene lost 5 bases, with 15 bases spanning the gap. Germline values: CDR1 SGDLS, CDR2 YYNGEE. The CDR3 sequence is 17 residues long. CDR3 region: CASSVDGSGIDNSPLHF. DNA for the CDR3: TGTGCCAGCAGCGTAGATGGGTCCGGGATAGATAATTCACCCCTCCACTTT.

This clonotype showed up just a few times. This chain connects TRBV7-6 to TRBJ2-2, with TRBD1 matching 10 bases. V shed 5 bases, J shed 9 bases, and the junction held 12 bases outside the gene matches. There are 16 residues in the CDR3. Germline V gives CDR1 SGHVS, CDR2 FNYEAQ. Here the CDR3 reads CASSTRQGAGYRELFF. Written as DNA, the CDR3 is TGTGCCAGCAGCACTCGACAGGGGGCCGGGTACCGGGAGCTGTTTTTT.

The DNA of the CDR3 is TGTGCCAGCAGTGAATTTAGCGGGACAGAAGCTTTCTTT. Its translation is CASSEFSGTEAFF. The chain uses TRBV25-1 and TRBJ1-1; D may be TRBD1 (6 bases). V lost 1 base, J lost 8 bases, and 11 bases lay in between. This CDR3 is built from 13 residues. Germline V lookup: CDR1 MGHDK, CDR2 SYGVNS.

This clonotype was detected only a few times. The chain uses TRBV18 and TRBJ1-5; D call uncertain. The germline V gene has CDR1 KGHSH and CDR2 LQKENI. The CDR3 is 13 residues long. V was cut by 4 bases and J by 4 bases, with 8 bases left in between. The CDR3 loop reads CASSQAGNQPQHF. CDR3 nucleotide sequence: TGTGCCAGCTCACAGGCCGGGAATCAGCCCCAGCATTTT.

This sequence joins TRBV7-8 and TRBJ1-1, with D possibly being TRBD1 (6 bases). CDR3 length: 16 amino acids. V was clipped by 5 bases and J by 4 bases, with 20 bases between them. CDR1 is SGHVS, CDR2 FQNEAQ, per germline. The CDR3 DNA reads TGTGCCAGCAGCGGGAACAGGGTTTTGGGGGCCACTGAAGCTTTCTTT. It encodes CASSGNRVLGATEAFF.

The chain has TRBV7-3 and TRBJ1-4, with TRBD1 identical over 7 bases. CDR1 is SGHTA and CDR2 is FQGTGA in the germline V gene. The CDR3 has 15 residues. The V segment lost 2 bases and the J segment 6 bases; nucleotides outside the gene matches: 6. The CDR3 loop reads CASSLLTGEDEKLFF. The CDR3 DNA reads TGTGCCAGCAGCTTACTCACAGGGGAGGATGAAAAACTGTTTTTT.

The genes are TRBV3-1 and TRBJ2-7; D perhaps matches TRBD1 (6 bases). The V gene's germline CDR1 is LGHDT and CDR2 YNNKEL (reference sequence). CDR3 length: 14 amino acids. V was pared by 5 bases and J by 0 bases, with 11 bases between. The CDR3 sequence: CASSASGVSYEQYV. DNA for the CDR3: TGTGCCAGCAGCGCGTCAGGGGTCTCCTACGAGCAGTACGTC.

At least ten counts were recorded for this clonotype. This chain connects TRBV4-1 to TRBJ2-1; D may correspond to TRBD1 or TRBD2 (5 bases each). The V end was cut by 3 bases, the J end by 3 bases, with 9 bases between. The CDR3 extends over 14 amino acids. From germline, CDR1 is MGHRA and CDR2 YSYEKL. This CDR3 reads CASSQGTFYNEQFF. CDR3 DNA: TGCGCCAGCAGCCAGGGGACGTTCTACAATGAGCAGTTCTTC.

This clonotype has just a few counts. The gene calls are TRBV28 and TRBJ1-1; the match to TRBD1 covers 8 bases. Germline V gene data show CDR1 as MDHEN and CDR2 as SYDVKM. The V and J ends lost 7 bases and 7 bases, in that order; junction bases with no gene match: 8. The CDR3 runs to 13 residues. The DNA for the CDR3 is TGTGCCAGCAACGCCGGACAGGGCGGTGAAGCTTTCTTT. It specifies CASNAGQGGEAFF.

The chain links TRBV13 to TRBJ2-3, with 8 positions matching TRBD2. In germline, CDR1 is PRHDT, CDR2 FYEKMQ (reference sequence). V lost 4 bases and J lost 2; bases outside the gene matches: 8. The CDR3 contains 16 residues. CDR3 in amino acids: CASSSTDSGTTDTQYF. CDR3 DNA sequence: TGTGCCAGCAGCTCCACGGATAGCGGGACCACAGATACGCAGTATTTT.

The chain has TRBV7-2 and TRBJ1-4, with TRBD1 identical over 7 bases. CDR3 size: 13 residues. Germline CDR1 and CDR2: SGHTA and FQGNSA. With 4 bases clipped from V and 9 bases from J, the junction kept 5 bases outside the gene matches. The CDR3 bases are TGTGCCAGCAGCTCAAGGGGACAGCAAAAACTGTTTTTT. This translates into CASSSRGQQKLFF.

This clonotype was found a few times. The chain employs TRBV5-1 and TRBJ2-1, with 7 bases lining up with TRBD1. CDR3 size: 14 residues. Germline trimming cut 4 bases from V and 5 bases from J; bases unmatched to any gene: 6. Germline V gene lookup returns CDR1 SGHRS and CDR2 YFSETQ. This chain's CDR3 is CASSPGQLNNEQFF. The CDR3 nucleotides read TGCGCCAGCAGCCCGGGACAGCTAAACAATGAGCAGTTCTTC.

This clonotype showed up just a few times. V gene TRBV27 combines with J gene TRBJ2-7; TRBD2 agrees at 9 bases. The CDR3 runs 14 residues. The V gene's germline CDR1 is MNHEY and CDR2 SMNVEV (reference sequence). The junction had 9 bases not matched to a gene; V was cut back by 6 bases and J by 6 bases. The CDR3 coding sequence is TGTGCCAGCAGCCCCGCGGGGGGGATAGGCGAGCAGTACGTC. This sequence encodes CASSPAGGIGEQYV.

This chain links TRBV6-5 with TRBJ2-1, with 12 nucleotides matching TRBD2. The V gene end was trimmed by 6 bases and the J gene end by 8 bases; junction bases not matched to a gene: 11. This CDR3 has 16 residues. Germline CDR1 is MNHEY and CDR2 is SVGAGI. Written as DNA, the CDR3 is TGTGCCAGCAGCCATTTACTAGCGGGGGGAGGGTATGAGCAGTTCTTC. Residues: CASSHLLAGGGYEQFF.

The sample holds many counts of this clonotype. The chain links TRBV28 to TRBJ2-5; possible D gene TRBD2, 5 bases. Germline-derived CDR1 and CDR2 are MDHEN and SYDVKM. The CDR3 has 12 amino acids. V was trimmed by 5 bases and J by 10 bases, leaving 14 bases between them. The CDR3 sequence: CASSPSGPHQYF. CDR3 nucleotide sequence: TGTGCCAGCAGTCCGAGCGGACCACACCAGTACTTC. The entire variable domain, with the rest obtained from reference TRBV28 and TRBJ2-5, is as follows: DVKVTQSSRYLVKRTGEKVFLECVQDMDHENMFWYRQDPGLGLRLIYFSYDVKMKEKGDIPEGYSVSREKKERFSLILESASTNQTSMYLCASSPSGPHQYFGPGTRLLVL.

The chain has TRBV4-1 and TRBJ2-5, with 7 bases lining up with TRBD2. V was clipped by 3 bases and J by 5 bases; unmatched bases: 12. The CDR3 runs 16 residues. From germline, CDR1 is MGHRA and CDR2 YSYEKL. This CDR3 is CASSQASGDFMETQYF. The CDR3 DNA reads as TGCGCCAGCAGCCAGGCTAGCGGAGATTTTATGGAGACCCAGTACTTC.

Only a few counts were recorded for this clonotype. The rearrangement links TRBV19 to TRBJ2-5; D unresolved. Trimming cost V 3 bases and J 4 bases, with 15 bases left between them. The CDR3 length is 15 residues. Per germline, CDR1 LNHDA and CDR2 SQIVND (reference sequence). CDR3 sequence reads: CASSISPRVPETQYF. The CDR3, as DNA: TGTGCCAGTAGTATCTCGCCTAGGGTCCCAGAGACCCAGTACTTC.

The chain combines TRBV5-1 with TRBJ1-6; D not resolved. There are 13 residues in the CDR3. The V end was cut by 4 bases, the J end by 9 bases, with 11 bases between. The germline CDR1 and CDR2 sequences are SGHRS and YFSETQ. The CDR3 coding sequence is TGCGCCAGCAGCCTCACCGAGGGTTCACCCCTCCACTTT. It codes for CASSLTEGSPLHF.

The chain recombines TRBV6-1 with TRBJ2-5; a possible D gene is TRBD2 (7 bases). Germline V CDR1 and CDR2: MNHNS, SASEGT. The V gene lost 5 bases and the J gene lost 2 bases, with 12 bases spanning the gap. The CDR3 sequence is 14 residues long. This CDR3 reads CASSPRGAQETQYF. CDR3 bases: TGTGCCAGCAGTCCCCGGGGGGCACAAGAGACCCAGTACTTC.

The CDR3 DNA sequence: TGTGCCATCGCTAAGGGGGAGGAAGAGACCCAGTACTTC. This translates into CAIAKGEEETQYF. The chain employs TRBV10-3 and TRBJ2-5; D tentatively reads TRBD1 or TRBD2 (6 bases each). The CDR3 covers 13 residues. V was shortened by 8 bases and J by 3 bases, with 13 bases between the two germline ends. In germline, CDR1 is ENHRY, CDR2 SYGVKD.

The chain joins TRBV14 to TRBJ1-2; D may be TRBD1 (6 bases). Trimming left V 0 bases short and J 4 bases short, with 9 bases between. The CDR3 has 14 residues. Germline values: CDR1 SGHDN, CDR2 FVKESK. The CDR3 DNA sequence: TGTGCCAGCAGCCAAGATCGGGGGGCCTATGGCTACACCTTC. As protein: CASSQDRGAYGYTF.

Ten or more counts support this clonotype. The chain carries TRBV28 and TRBJ1-4; 12 bases fit TRBD1. Germline lookup yields CDR1 MDHEN and CDR2 SYDVKM. CDR3 length: 18 residues. V lost 5 bases and J lost 8; bases outside the gene matches: 15. The CDR3 region is CASSTRPGQGAAGEKLFF. CDR3 in DNA: TGTGCCAGCAGTACTCGACCGGGACAGGGGGCAGCAGGGGAAAAACTGTTTTTT.

The V call is TRBV29-1, the J call TRBJ2-2; D gene unclear. CDR1 is SQVTM and CDR2 is ANQGSEA in the germline V gene. This CDR3 is built from 11 residues. V was trimmed by 4 bases and J by 5 bases, leaving 5 bases between them. The CDR3 spells CSVGRTGELFF. In nucleotides, the CDR3 is TGCAGCGTTGGCCGTACCGGGGAGCTGTTTTTT.

Only a few counts were recorded for this clonotype. The J gene is TRBJ1-1, the V gene TRBV9; tentative D call: TRBD1 (6 bases). CDR1 SGDLS and CDR2 YYNGEE come from the germline V gene. The V gene lost 0 bases and the J gene lost 1 base, with 10 bases spanning the gap. The CDR3 is 15 residues long. The CDR3 region has the DNA TGTGCCAGCAGCGTAGCGCGGGGGCCGAACACTGAAGCTTTCTTT. This gives the protein CASSVARGPNTEAFF.

This clonotype was counted between two and nine times. The rearrangement uses TRBV20-1 and TRBJ2-3; no clear D gene. Germline values: CDR1 DFQATT, CDR2 SNEGSKA (reference sequence). The CDR3 runs to 14 residues. V lost 5 bases and J lost 2, with 14 bases in between. The DNA for the CDR3 is TGCAGTGCTCCCACAGATCTGACCACAGATACGCAGTATTTT. Protein product: CSAPTDLTTDTQYF.

This chain connects TRBV10-3 to TRBJ2-6, with a possible D match to TRBD1 (5 bases). Trimming shortened V by 6 bases and J by 1 base, and 16 bases separated the two germline ends. CDR3 length: 17 residues. Germline CDR1 and CDR2: ENHRY and SYGVKD. The CDR3 here is CAISEEDRGSGANVLTF. Here the CDR3 DNA reads TGTGCCATCAGCGAAGAAGACAGAGGTTCTGGGGCCAACGTCCTGACTTTC.